This entry lists 6 T cell receptor beta chains sequenced from one sample in a study of T-cell reconstitution after alpha-beta-depleted transplantation in children. Unique molecular identifiers were incorporated when the TCRbeta library was constructed. TCRdb re-derived calls from the PCR reads in MiXCR, one entry per CDR3 protein. The table lists a few hundred thousand distinct CDR3 sequences, 24% of them singletons. The specimen was PBMCs, mostly from graft donor cells, collected 360 days after TCRalphabeta/CD19-depleted stem cell transplant. These receptors were collected from a female patient between 2 and 10 years old who had a stem cell transplant for congenital amegakaryocytic thrombocytopenia, so the T cells may come from the graft donor.

This clonotype was picked up a small number of times. The gene calls are TRBV6-5 and TRBJ1-5; D remains unclear. The V and J ends lost 1 base and 1 base respectively, with 8 bases between them. This CDR3 comprises 15 residues. The germline V gene has CDR1 MNHEY and CDR2 SVGAGI. The CDR3 here is CASSYFAASNQPQHF. The CDR3, as DNA: TGTGCCAGCAGTTACTTCGCGGCCAGCAATCAGCCCCAGCATTTT.

V and J are TRBV7-2 and TRBJ2-6; D remains unclear. CDR1 SGHTA and CDR2 FQGNSA come from the germline V gene. The CDR3 is 15 residues long. V shed 5 bases and J shed 4 bases, with 12 bases lying between them. The CDR3 is CASSHPPSGANVLTF. Written as DNA, the CDR3 is TGTGCCAGCAGCCACCCCCCTTCGGGGGCCAACGTCCTGACTTTC.

This clonotype was seen a few times. The chain uses TRBV29-1 and TRBJ1-2, with D possibly matching TRBD1 (6 bases). The CDR3 is 13 residues long. Germline values: CDR1 SQVTM, CDR2 ANQGSEA. The V end was cut by 6 bases, the J end by 12 bases, with 23 bases between. The CDR3 region is CSVLASIGQQDTF. For the CDR3, the DNA is TGCAGCGTCCTGGCTAGTATCGGACAGCAGGACACCTTC.

This clonotype was seen a single time. The genes are TRBV20-1 and TRBJ2-1, with 9 bases matching TRBD2. V was pared by 2 bases and J by 3 bases, with 8 bases of the junction left unmatched. CDR1 and CDR2 from the germline V gene are DFQATT and SNEGSKA (reference sequence). The CDR3 runs to 16 residues. CDR3 residues: CSARIWSSGNYNEQFF. The DNA of the CDR3 is TGCAGTGCTAGAATTTGGTCTAGCGGGAACTACAATGAGCAGTTCTTC.

This clonotype was detected only a few times. The chain is built from TRBV5-1 and TRBJ1-3; 8 nucleotides match TRBD1. The germline CDR1 and CDR2 sequences are SGHRS and YFSETQ. CDR3 length: 15 residues. With V trimmed by 3 bases and J by 2 bases, 4 bases remained unmatched. CDR3 DNA: TGCGCCAGCAGCTCCCAGACAGGGGCTGGAAACACCATATATTTT. Its translation: CASSSQTGAGNTIYF.

The chain couples TRBV11-2 to TRBJ2-7, with D perhaps matching TRBD2 (6 bases). The V end was cut by 6 bases, the J end by 3 bases, with 18 bases between. This CDR3 contains 15 residues. Germline V gene sequence: CDR1 SGHAT, CDR2 FQNNGV. The CDR3 DNA sequence: TGTGCCAGCAGAAGCCCCGGGGCGGGGTACTACGAGCAGTACTTC. Translated, it gives CASRSPGAGYYEQYF. The entire variable domain, with the rest obtained from reference TRBV11-2 and TRBJ2-7, is as follows: EAGVAQSPRYKIIEKRQSVAFWCNPISGHATLYWYQQILGQGPKLLIQFQNNGVVDDSQLPKDRFSAERLKGVDSTLKIQPAKLEDSAVYLCASRSPGAGYYEQYFGPGTRLTVT.